The TCR beta chain under discussion was sequenced for a study of OX40 agonist ivuxolimab in advanced cancers. The data were produced by immunoSEQ multiplex PCR, yet TCRdb's version contains in-frame clones alone and is incomplete. Among some 45,000 clones listed, more than 75% were seen once. This CDR3 has 15 residues. Germline CDR1 reads MDHEN; CDR2 reads SYDVKM. The ends were cut back, 2 bases at V and 1 base at J, with 11 bases in the middle. The TCR originated in an adult with an advanced solid tumor such as melanoma, head and neck, liver or kidney cancer. This specimen consisted of CD4+ or CD8+ T cells sorted from blood, obtained in a trial of the OX40 agonist ivuxolimab. The gene calls are TRBV28 and TRBJ1-1; no firm D call. The CDR3 region is CASSLAGFRNTEAFF. CDR3 nucleotides: TGTGCCAGCAGTTTAGCGGGGTTTAGGAACACTGAAGCTTTCTTT.